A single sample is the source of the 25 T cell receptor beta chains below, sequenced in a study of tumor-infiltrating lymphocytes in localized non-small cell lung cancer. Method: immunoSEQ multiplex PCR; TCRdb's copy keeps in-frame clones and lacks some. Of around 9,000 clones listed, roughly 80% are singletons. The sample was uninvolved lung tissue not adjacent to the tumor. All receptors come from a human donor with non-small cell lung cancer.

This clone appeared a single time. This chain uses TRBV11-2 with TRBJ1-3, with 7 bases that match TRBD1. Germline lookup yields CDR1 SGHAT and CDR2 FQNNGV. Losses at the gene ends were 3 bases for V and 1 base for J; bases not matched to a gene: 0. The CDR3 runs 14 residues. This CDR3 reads CASSLTGSGNTIYF. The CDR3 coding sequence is TGTGCCAGCAGCTTGACAGGGTCTGGAAACACCATATATTTT.

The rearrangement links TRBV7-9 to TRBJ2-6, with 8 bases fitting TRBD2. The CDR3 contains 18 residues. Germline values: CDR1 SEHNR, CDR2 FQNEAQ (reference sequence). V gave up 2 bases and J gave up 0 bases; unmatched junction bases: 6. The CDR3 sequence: CASSLRGGAYSGANVLTF. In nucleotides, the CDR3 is TGTGCCAGCAGCTTACGGGGGGGGGCCTACTCTGGGGCCAACGTCCTGACTTTC.

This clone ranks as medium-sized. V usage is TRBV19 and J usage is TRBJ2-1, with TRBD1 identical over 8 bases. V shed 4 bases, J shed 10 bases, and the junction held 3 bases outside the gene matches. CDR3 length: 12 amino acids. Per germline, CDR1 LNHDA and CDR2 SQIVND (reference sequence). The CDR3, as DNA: TGTGCCAGTAGTACCTCAGGGGGCGAGCAGTTCTTC. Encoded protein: CASSTSGGEQFF. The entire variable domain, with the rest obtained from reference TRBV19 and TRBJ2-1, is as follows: DGGITQSPKYLFRKEGQNVTLSCEQNLNHDAMYWYRQDPGQGLRLIYYSQIVNDFQKGDIAEGYSVSREKKESFPLTVTSAQKNPTAFYLCASSTSGGEQFFGPGTRLTVL.

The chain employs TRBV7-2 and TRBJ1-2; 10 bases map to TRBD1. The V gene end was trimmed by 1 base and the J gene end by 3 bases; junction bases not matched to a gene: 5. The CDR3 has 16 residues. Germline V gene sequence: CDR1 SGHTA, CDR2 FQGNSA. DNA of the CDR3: TGTGCCAGCAGCTTAGGAGGACAGGGGGTCTACTATGGCTACACCTTC. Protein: CASSLGGQGVYYGYTF. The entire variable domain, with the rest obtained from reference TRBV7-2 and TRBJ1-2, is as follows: GAGVSQSPSNKVTEKGKDVELRCDPISGHTALYWYRQSLGQGLEFLIYFQGNSAPDKSGLPSDRFSAERTGGSVSTLTIQRTQQEDSAVYLCASSLGGQGVYYGYTFGSGTRLTVV.

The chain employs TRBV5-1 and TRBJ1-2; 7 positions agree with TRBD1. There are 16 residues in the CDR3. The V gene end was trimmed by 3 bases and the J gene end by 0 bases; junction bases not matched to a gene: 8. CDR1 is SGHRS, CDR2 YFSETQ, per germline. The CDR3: CASSSPGQKANYGYTF. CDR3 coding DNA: TGCGCCAGCAGCTCCCCGGGACAGAAAGCTAACTATGGCTACACCTTC.

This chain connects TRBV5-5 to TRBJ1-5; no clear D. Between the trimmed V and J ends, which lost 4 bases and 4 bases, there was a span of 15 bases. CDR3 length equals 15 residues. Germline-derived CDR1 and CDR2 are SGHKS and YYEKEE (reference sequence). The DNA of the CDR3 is TGTGCCAGCAGCCCCGTGGGAGGGTATAATCAGCCCCAGCATTTT. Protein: CASSPVGGYNQPQHF.

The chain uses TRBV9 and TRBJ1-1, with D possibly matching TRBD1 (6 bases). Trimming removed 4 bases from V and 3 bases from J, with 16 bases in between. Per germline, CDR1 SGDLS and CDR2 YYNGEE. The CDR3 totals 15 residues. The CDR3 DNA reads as TGTGCCAGCAGCCCTTTTGGGGGGCAGGACACTGAAGCTTTCTTT. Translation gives CASSPFGGQDTEAFF. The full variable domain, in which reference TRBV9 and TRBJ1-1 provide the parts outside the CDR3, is DSGVTQTPKHLITATGQRVTLRCSPRSGDLSVYWYQQSLDQGLQFLIQYYNGEERAKGNILERFSAQQFPDLHSELNLSSLELGDSALYFCASSPFGGQDTEAFFGQGTRLTVV.

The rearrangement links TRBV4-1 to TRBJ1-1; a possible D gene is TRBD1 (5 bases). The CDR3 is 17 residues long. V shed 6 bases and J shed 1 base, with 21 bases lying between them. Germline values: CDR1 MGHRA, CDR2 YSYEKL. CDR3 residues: CASRPGPPRRGNTEAFF. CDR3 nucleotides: TGCGCCAGCAGACCCGGACCTCCAAGGAGGGGGAACACTGAAGCTTTCTTT.

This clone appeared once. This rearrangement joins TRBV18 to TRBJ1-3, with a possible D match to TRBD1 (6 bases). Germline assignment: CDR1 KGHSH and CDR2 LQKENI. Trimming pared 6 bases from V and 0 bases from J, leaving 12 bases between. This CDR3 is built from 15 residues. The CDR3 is CASSWDKSSGNTIYF. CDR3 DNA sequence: TGTGCCAGCTCTTGGGACAAGAGCTCTGGAAACACCATATATTTT.

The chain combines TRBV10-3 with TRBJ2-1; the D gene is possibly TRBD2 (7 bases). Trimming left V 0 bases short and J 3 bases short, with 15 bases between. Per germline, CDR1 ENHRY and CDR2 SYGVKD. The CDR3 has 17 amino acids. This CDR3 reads CAISESMGGAGYNEQFF. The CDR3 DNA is TGTGCCATCAGTGAGTCAATGGGGGGGGCCGGCTACAATGAGCAGTTCTTC.

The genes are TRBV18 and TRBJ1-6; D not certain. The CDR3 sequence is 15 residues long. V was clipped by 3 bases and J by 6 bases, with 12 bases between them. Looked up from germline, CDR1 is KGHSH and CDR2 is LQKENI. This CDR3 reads CASSPESQPNSPLHF. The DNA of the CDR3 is TGTGCCAGCTCACCGGAATCCCAACCTAATTCACCCCTCCACTTT. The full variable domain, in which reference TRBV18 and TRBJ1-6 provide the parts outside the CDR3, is NAGVMQNPRHLVRRRGQEARLRCSPMKGHSHVYWYRQLPEEGLKFMVYLQKENIIDESGMPKERFSAEFPKEGPSILRIQQVVRGDSAAYFCASSPESQPNSPLHFGNGTRLTVT.

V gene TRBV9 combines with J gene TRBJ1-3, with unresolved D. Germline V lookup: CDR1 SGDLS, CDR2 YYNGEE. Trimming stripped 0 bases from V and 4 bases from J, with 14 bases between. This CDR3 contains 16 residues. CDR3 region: CASSVDTRAIGNTIYF. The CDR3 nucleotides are TGTGCCAGCAGCGTAGATACGAGGGCAATCGGAAACACCATATATTTT. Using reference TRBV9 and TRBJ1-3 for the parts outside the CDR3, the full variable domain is DSGVTQTPKHLITATGQRVTLRCSPRSGDLSVYWYQQSLDQGLQFLIQYYNGEERAKGNILERFSAQQFPDLHSELNLSSLELGDSALYFCASSVDTRAIGNTIYFGEGSWLTVV.

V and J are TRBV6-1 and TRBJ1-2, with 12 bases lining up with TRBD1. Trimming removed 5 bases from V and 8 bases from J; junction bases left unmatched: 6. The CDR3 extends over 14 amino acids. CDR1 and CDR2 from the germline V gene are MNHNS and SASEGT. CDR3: CASSTGDRGRGYTF. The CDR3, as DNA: TGTGCCAGCAGTACAGGGGACAGGGGGCGCGGCTACACCTTC.

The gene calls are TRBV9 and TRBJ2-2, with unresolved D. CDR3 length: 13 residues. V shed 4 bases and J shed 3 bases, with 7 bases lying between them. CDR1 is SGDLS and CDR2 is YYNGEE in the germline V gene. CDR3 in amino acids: CASSPSYTGELFF. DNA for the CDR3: TGTGCCAGCAGCCCTTCTTACACCGGGGAGCTGTTTTTT.

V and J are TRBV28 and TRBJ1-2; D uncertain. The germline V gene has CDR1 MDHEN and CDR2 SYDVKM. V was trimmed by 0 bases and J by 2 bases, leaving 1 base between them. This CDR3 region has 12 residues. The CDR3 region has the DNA TGTGCCAGCAGTTTATGGAACTATGGCTACACCTTC. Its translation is CASSLWNYGYTF.

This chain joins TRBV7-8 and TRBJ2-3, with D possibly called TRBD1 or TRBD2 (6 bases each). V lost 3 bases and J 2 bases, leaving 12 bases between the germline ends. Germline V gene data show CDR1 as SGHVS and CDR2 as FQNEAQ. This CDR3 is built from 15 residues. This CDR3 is CASSFLRGPTDTQYF. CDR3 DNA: TGTGCCAGCAGCTTTTTACGGGGGCCCACAGATACGCAGTATTTT.

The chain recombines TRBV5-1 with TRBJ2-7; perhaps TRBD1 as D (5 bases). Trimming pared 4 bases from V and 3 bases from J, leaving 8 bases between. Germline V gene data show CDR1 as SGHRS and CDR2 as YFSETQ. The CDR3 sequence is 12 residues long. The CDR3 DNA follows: TGCGCCAGCAGCCCGGACAACTACGAGCAGTACTTC. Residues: CASSPDNYEQYF.

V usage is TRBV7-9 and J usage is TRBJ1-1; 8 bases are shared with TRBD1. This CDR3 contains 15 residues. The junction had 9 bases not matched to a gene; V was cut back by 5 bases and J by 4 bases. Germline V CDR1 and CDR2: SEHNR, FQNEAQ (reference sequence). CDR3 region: CASSPPTGEGTEAFF. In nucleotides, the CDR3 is TGTGCCAGCAGCCCTCCGACAGGGGAAGGCACTGAAGCTTTCTTT.

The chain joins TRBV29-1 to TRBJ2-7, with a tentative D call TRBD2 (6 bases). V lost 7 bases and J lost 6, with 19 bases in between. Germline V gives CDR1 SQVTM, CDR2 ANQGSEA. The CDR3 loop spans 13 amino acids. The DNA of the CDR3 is TGCAGCGCAACCCCGGGACTCCGGGCCGAGCAGTACTTC. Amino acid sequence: CSATPGLRAEQYF.

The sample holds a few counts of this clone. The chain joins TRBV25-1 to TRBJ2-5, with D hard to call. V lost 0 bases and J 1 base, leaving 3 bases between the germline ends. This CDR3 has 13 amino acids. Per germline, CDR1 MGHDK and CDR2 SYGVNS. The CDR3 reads CASSEYIQETQYF. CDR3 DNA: TGTGCCAGCAGTGAATACATCCAAGAGACCCAGTACTTC.

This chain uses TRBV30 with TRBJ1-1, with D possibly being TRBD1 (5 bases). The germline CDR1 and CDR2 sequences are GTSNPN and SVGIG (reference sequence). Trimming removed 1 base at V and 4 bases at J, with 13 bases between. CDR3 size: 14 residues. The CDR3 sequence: CAWSDPWGTTEAFF. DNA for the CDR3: TGTGCCTGGAGTGACCCGTGGGGGACCACTGAAGCTTTCTTT.

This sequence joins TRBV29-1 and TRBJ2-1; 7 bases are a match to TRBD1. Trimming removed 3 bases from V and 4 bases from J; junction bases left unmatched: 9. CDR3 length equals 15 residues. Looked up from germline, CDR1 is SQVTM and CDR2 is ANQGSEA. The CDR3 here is CSVDPRDSSYNEQFF. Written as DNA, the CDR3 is TGCAGCGTTGACCCTCGGGACAGCTCGTACAATGAGCAGTTCTTC.

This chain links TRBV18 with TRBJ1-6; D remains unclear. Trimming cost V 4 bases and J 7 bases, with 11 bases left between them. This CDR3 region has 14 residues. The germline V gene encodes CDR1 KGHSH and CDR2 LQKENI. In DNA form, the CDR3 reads TGTGCCAGCTCACGAGGACTGCCGAATTCACCCCTCCACTTT. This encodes CASSRGLPNSPLHF.

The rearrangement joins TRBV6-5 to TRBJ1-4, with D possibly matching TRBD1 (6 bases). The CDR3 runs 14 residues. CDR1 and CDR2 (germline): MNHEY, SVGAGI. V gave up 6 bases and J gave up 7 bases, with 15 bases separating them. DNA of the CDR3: TGTGCCAGCAGCCGAGGACAGCCTATTGAAAAACTGTTTTTT. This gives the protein CASSRGQPIEKLFF.

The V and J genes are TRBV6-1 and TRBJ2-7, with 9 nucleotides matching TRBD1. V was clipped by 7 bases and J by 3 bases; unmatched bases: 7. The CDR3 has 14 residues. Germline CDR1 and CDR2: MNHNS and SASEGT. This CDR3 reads CASNRDRVNYEQYF. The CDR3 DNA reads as TGTGCCAGCAACCGGGACAGGGTGAACTACGAGCAGTACTTC.